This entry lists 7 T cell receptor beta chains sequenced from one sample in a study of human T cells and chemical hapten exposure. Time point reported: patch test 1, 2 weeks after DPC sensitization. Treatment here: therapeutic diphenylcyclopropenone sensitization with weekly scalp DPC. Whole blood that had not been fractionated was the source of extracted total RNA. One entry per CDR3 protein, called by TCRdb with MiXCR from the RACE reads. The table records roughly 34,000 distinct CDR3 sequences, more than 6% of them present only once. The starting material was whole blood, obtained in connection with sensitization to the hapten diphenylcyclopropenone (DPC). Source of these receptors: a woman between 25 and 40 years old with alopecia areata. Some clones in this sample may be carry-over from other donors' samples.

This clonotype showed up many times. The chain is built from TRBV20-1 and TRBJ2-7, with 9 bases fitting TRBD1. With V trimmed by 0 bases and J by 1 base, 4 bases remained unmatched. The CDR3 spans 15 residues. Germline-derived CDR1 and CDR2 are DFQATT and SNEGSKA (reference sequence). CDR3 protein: CSARDTGTGSYEQYF. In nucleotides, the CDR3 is TGCAGTGCTAGAGACACCGGGACAGGGTCCTACGAGCAGTACTTC.

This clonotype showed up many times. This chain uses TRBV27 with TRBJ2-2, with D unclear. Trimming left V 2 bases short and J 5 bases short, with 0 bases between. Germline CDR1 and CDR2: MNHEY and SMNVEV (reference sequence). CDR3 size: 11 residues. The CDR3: CASSLTGELFF. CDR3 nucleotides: TGTGCCAGCAGTTTAACCGGGGAGCTGTTTTTT.

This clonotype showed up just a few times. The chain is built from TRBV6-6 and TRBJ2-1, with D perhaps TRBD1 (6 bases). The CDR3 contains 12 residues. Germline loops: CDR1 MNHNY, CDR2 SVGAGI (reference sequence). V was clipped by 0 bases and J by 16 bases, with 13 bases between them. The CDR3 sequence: CASSYSGRGQFF. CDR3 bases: TGTGCCAGCAGTTACTCGGGACGGGGACAATTCTTC.

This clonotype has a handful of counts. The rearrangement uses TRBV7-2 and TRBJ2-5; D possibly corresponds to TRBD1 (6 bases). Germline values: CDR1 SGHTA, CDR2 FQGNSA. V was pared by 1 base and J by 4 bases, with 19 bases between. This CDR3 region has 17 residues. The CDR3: CASSLDGVRSGVETQYF. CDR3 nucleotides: TGTGCCAGCAGCTTAGATGGGGTTCGGTCAGGGGTAGAGACCCAGTACTTC.

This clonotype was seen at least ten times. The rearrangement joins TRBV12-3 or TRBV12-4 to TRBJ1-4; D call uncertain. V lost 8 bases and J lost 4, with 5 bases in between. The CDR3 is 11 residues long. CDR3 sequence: CASGINEKLFF. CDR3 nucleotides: TGTGCCAGCGGGATTAATGAAAAACTGTTTTTT.

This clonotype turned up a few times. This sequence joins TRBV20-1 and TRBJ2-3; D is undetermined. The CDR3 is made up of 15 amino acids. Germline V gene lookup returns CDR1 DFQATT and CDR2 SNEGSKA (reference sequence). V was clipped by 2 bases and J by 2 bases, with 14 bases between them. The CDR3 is CSARLGGRVTDTQYF. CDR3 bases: TGCAGTGCTAGATTGGGCGGCCGAGTCACAGATACGCAGTATTTT.

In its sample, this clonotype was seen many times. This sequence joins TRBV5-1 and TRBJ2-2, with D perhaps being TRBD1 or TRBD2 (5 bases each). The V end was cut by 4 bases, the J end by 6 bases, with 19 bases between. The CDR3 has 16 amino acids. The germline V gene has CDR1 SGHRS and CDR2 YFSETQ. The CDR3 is CASSPPRGEVAGELFF. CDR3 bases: TGCGCCAGCAGCCCCCCTCGAGGGGAAGTAGCCGGGGAGCTGTTTTTT.